Listed here is a single TCR beta chain. The sample is drawn from a study of CD8 T cells in Susac syndrome. RNA, at roughly 0.5 to 1 ug, was reverse transcribed with random hexamers. TCRdb re-called the immunoSEQ multiplex PCR reads through MiXCR, storing one row per CDR3 protein. The sample includes more than 100,000 distinct CDR3 sequences, 85% to 95% of them seen just once. CDR3 size: 14 residues. Per germline, CDR1 LGHNA and CDR2 YSLEER. V gave up 1 base and J gave up 2 bases, with 8 bases separating them. The material sequenced was CD8+ T cells from PBMCs. This sequence originates from a human donor with Susac syndrome. The rearrangement joins TRBV4-3 to TRBJ1-2, with a weak D call TRBD1 (5 bases). Written as DNA, the CDR3 is TGCGCCAGCAGCCAAGGAAGACAGAACTATGGCTACACCTTC. The encoded protein is CASSQGRQNYGYTF.